Each of the 22 T cell receptor beta chains below was sequenced from the same sample in a study of tumor and adjacent non-tumor tissue in lung cancer. A modified ARM-PCR protocol with three rounds of nested PCR amplified TCRbeta. From the multiplex PCR reads, TCRdb called clonotypes with MiXCR, one entry per CDR3 protein. The sample has under 250,000 distinct CDR3 sequences; about 71% are singletons. RNA was extracted from bulk tissue without any cell sorting. Sequencing used lung tumor tissue. These receptors all stem from a man aged 55-75 years with non-small cell lung cancer.

CDR3 protein: CATGAFYEQYF. The DNA for the CDR3 is TGTGCCACAGGGGCTTTTTACGAGCAGTACTTC. This sequence joins TRBV24-1 and TRBJ2-7; D is perhaps TRBD1 (5 bases). The CDR3 runs 11 residues. V shed 10 bases and J shed 4 bases, with 10 bases lying between them. CDR1 and CDR2 (germline): KGHDR, SFDVKD.

About this clonotype itself: A much larger clone lies one base from this, so it may be a read error. The V and J genes are TRBV5-1 and TRBJ1-5; the match to TRBD1 covers 9 bases. CDR3 length equals 16 residues. Looked up from germline, CDR1 is SGHRS and CDR2 is YFSETQ. The CDR3 bases are TGCGCCAGCAGCTCCGGGACAGGGAACGGCAATCAGCCCCGGCATTTT. Its translation: CASSSGTGNGNQPRHF.

In this sample, this clonotype turned up a few times. CDR3 in DNA: TGTGCCAGCAGCCAAGATACCCAGGGATCCTGGTTTAATTCACCCCTCCACTTT. Encoded protein: CASSQDTQGSWFNSPLHF. The chain recombines TRBV4-2 with TRBJ1-6; D possibly corresponds to TRBD1 (5 bases). Germline V gene data show CDR1 as LGHNA and CDR2 as YNFKEQ. Trimming took 0 bases from V and 6 from J, leaving 18 bases between them. This CDR3 region has 18 residues.

In the case of this clonotype: A much larger clone sits a single nucleotide away, making a read error possible. The V call is TRBV11-1, the J call TRBJ2-5; 10 bases are a match to TRBD1. V trimming: 2 bases; J trimming: 1 base; junction bases outside the gene matches: 4. The CDR3 contains 16 residues. Germline V gene sequence: CDR1 SGHAT, CDR2 FQDESV (reference sequence). CDR3 coding DNA: TGTGCCAGCAGCTTATGCGGGACAGGGGTCCAAGAGACCCAGTACTTC. It encodes CASSLCGTGVQETQYF.

The chain couples TRBV11-3 to TRBJ2-4; D unresolved. The length of the CDR3 is 15 residues. Germline-derived CDR1 and CDR2 are SGHNT and YENEEA. V dropped 3 bases and J dropped 6 bases, with 15 bases sitting between them. The CDR3 nucleotides are TGTGCCAGCAGCTTGGGCGGTGATGGCAGAAACATTCAGTACTTC. This gives the protein CASSLGGDGRNIQYF.

The rearrangement uses TRBV20-1 and TRBJ2-7; D is uncertain. There are 14 residues in the CDR3. Germline lookup yields CDR1 DFQATT and CDR2 SNEGSKA (reference sequence). V was shortened by 3 bases and J by 0 bases, with 12 bases between the two germline ends. DNA of the CDR3: TGCAGTGCTAGTAAGAGACACATCTCCTACGAGCAGTACTTC. Its translation is CSASKRHISYEQYF.

This clonotype came up many times. The chain carries TRBV12-3 or TRBV12-4 and TRBJ2-7; 10 bases align to TRBD2. V gave up 1 base and J gave up 2 bases; unmatched junction bases: 2. CDR3 size: 15 residues. CDR3 in amino acids: CASSLGTSGAYEQYF. DNA for the CDR3: TGTGCCAGCAGTTTAGGGACTAGCGGAGCCTACGAGCAGTACTTC.

Remarks on this clonotype: A much larger clone differs by one base, so this may be a read error. The V and J genes are TRBV6-5 and TRBJ2-1; TRBD1 aligns across 7 bases. The germline V gene has CDR1 MNHEY and CDR2 SVGAGI. This CDR3 comprises 17 residues. J gave up 5 bases and V 2 bases, and 12 bases lay outside the gene matches. The CDR3 region has the DNA TGTGCCAGCAGTTACACTCGGGACAGTCGGTTGCACAATGAGCAGTTCTTC. Protein product: CASSYTRDSRLHNEQFF.

This chain joins TRBV12-3 or TRBV12-4 and TRBJ2-5; 13 nucleotides align to TRBD2. Trimming took 9 bases from V and 1 from J; bases not matched to a gene: 8. This CDR3 is 16 amino acids long. The CDR3 sequence: CARSRTSGGSQETQYF. In nucleotides, the CDR3 is TGTGCCAGAAGCCGGACTAGCGGGGGATCCCAAGAGACCCAGTACTTC.

This clonotype was seen more than once but under ten times. The conserved phenylalanine or tryptophan is not found at the CDR3 terminus, so this likely reflects a read error. V and J are TRBV7-9 and TRBJ2-7, with TRBD1 matching over 8 bases. The CDR3 runs to 15 residues. The V and J ends lost 5 bases and 8 bases, in that order; junction bases with no gene match: 14. Germline V gives CDR1 SEHNR, CDR2 FQNEAQ (reference sequence). The CDR3 protein is CASSLQDSTGEKQYL. The CDR3 nucleotides read TGTGCCAGCAGCCTCCAGGATTCGACAGGGGAGAAGCAGTACCTC.

This clonotype occurred a few times. V usage is TRBV5-4 and J usage is TRBJ2-6; possibly TRBD1 for D (6 bases). Germline loops: CDR1 SGHNT, CDR2 YYREEE (reference sequence). V lost 2 bases and J 2 bases, leaving 14 bases between the germline ends. CDR3 size: 17 residues. CDR3 sequence (DNA): TGTGCCAGCAGCTTACAGGGTTTCCAGGCTGGGGCCAACGTCCTGACTTTC. Residues: CASSLQGFQAGANVLTF. Together with reference TRBV5-4 and TRBJ2-6, the CDR3 gives the full variable domain: ETGVTQSPTHLIKTRGQQVTLRCSSQSGHNTVSWYQQALGQGPQFIFQYYREEENGRGNFPPRFSGLQFPNYSSELNVNALELDDSALYLCASSLQGFQAGANVLTFGAGSRLTVL.

This clonotype was detected only once. A clone one base away is much larger, so this may be a read error. The chain joins TRBV12-3 or TRBV12-4 to TRBJ2-5, with D perhaps assigned TRBD1 or TRBD2 (5 bases each). The CDR3 runs 13 residues. Trimming shortened V by 5 bases and J by 4 bases, and 11 bases separated the two germline ends. CDR3 amino acids: CASSVPGRETQYF. As DNA, the CDR3 is TGTGCCAGCAGTGTACCAGGGAGAGAGACCCAGTACTTC.

This clonotype has only a few counts. This may be a read error: a much more frequent sequence differs by one nucleotide. The rearrangement uses TRBV29-1 and TRBJ1-2; 8 bases are a match to TRBD1. CDR1 SQVTM and CDR2 ANQGSEA come from the germline V gene. The CDR3 covers 12 residues. CDR3 sequence: CNVERTGTGYTF. CDR3 DNA: TGCAACGTTGAAAGGACAGGGACTGGCTACACCTTC.

The table lists this clonotype with a few counts. This chain uses TRBV20-1 with TRBJ2-7; possibly TRBD1 for D (6 bases). The CDR3 has 14 amino acids. The germline V and J ends were trimmed by 4 bases and 2 bases, with 15 bases remaining between them. Germline-derived CDR1 and CDR2 are DFQATT and SNEGSKA (reference sequence). Here the CDR3 reads CSAKGDPPTYEQYF. The DNA of the CDR3 is TGCAGTGCTAAGGGGGACCCACCCACCTACGAGCAGTACTTC.

Note on this clonotype: A read error may be the cause here, since a much bigger clone is one base away. The chain couples TRBV5-5 to TRBJ1-4; D is unresolved. V was trimmed by 3 bases and J by 6 bases, leaving 9 bases between them. CDR3 length: 13 amino acids. Germline V gene sequence: CDR1 SGHKS, CDR2 YYEKEE (reference sequence). The CDR3 DNA reads as TGTGCCAGCAGCTGTATGAAGGATGAAAAACTGTTTTTT. Translation: CASSCMKDEKLFF.

The V call is TRBV28, the J call TRBJ1-1; no clear D. V dropped 5 bases and J dropped 7 bases, with 17 bases sitting between them. Per germline, CDR1 MDHEN and CDR2 SYDVKM. The CDR3 has 14 amino acids. The CDR3: CASSPPLLVDEAFF. CDR3 nucleotides: TGTGCCAGCAGTCCCCCCTTGTTGGTTGATGAAGCTTTCTTT.

A word on this clonotype: One base away lies a much larger clone, so this may be a sequencing read error. The missing conserved phenylalanine or tryptophan at the end of this CDR3 makes a read error likely. This chain uses TRBV20-1 with TRBJ2-2; D is uncertain. CDR1 DFQATT and CDR2 SNEGSKA come from the germline V gene (reference sequence). The ends were cut back, 5 bases at V and 6 bases at J, with 10 bases in the middle. The CDR3 consists of 12 residues. The CDR3: CSAPATAGELFC. The CDR3 bases are TGCAGTGCTCCCGCAACAGCCGGGGAGCTGTTTTGT.

Concerning this clonotype: Given the absence of the conserved phenylalanine or tryptophan at the CDR3 end, a read error is likely. The V gene is TRBV20-1, the J gene TRBJ1-5, with a weak D call TRBD1 (5 bases). Deletions cut 3 bases from V and 9 bases from J, with 30 bases between. Germline V gives CDR1 DFQATT, CDR2 SNEGSKA (reference sequence). The CDR3 consists of 18 residues. CDR3 bases: TGCAGTGCTAGTACCTCACACTTCTCGGGACTGCTCGATGGGCCCCAGCATTCT. Translation gives CSASTSHFSGLLDGPQHS.

J is TRBJ1-6 and V is TRBV11-1; no clear D. V gave up 5 bases and J gave up 9 bases, with 14 bases separating them. CDR1 and CDR2 from the germline V gene are SGHAT and FQDESV (reference sequence). This CDR3 comprises 14 residues. The CDR3 coding sequence is TGTGCCAGCAGCCGGGGAAACGCGGGTTCACCCCTCCACTTT. Its translation: CASSRGNAGSPLHF.

Of note for this clonotype: The junction does not match germline at one end; this may be a read error. The chain combines TRBV11-3 with TRBJ2-1; tentatively, D is TRBD2 (6 bases). The CDR3 consists of 14 residues. Germline CDR1 is SGHNT and CDR2 is YENEEA. The CDR3 region is CASRLSGPDNVQFF. The CDR3 coding sequence is TGTGCCAGCAGATTGAGCGGGCCGGACAATGTGCAGTTCTTC. Variable domain in full (rest from reference TRBV11-3 and TRBJ2-1): EAGVVQSPRYKIIEKKQPVAFWCNPISGHNTLYWYLQNLGQGPELLIRYENEEAVDDSQLPKDRFSAERLKGVDSTLKIQPAELGDSAVYLCASRLSGPDNVQFFGPGTRLTVL.

This clonotype was recorded many times. The chain uses TRBV20-1 and TRBJ2-2; tentatively, D is TRBD2 (8 bases). This CDR3 comprises 18 residues. Germline V lookup: CDR1 DFQATT, CDR2 SNEGSKA (reference sequence). V was shortened by 6 bases and J by 5 bases, with 28 bases between the two germline ends. CDR3 protein: CSALERGRGGGRTGELFF. The CDR3 DNA follows: TGCAGTGCATTAGAGCGGGGGAGAGGGGGCGGAAGGACCGGGGAGCTGTTTTTT.

This clonotype was observed a handful of times. Relative to the germline gene, one junction end is altered; a read error may explain this. The chain links TRBV11-1 to TRBJ2-1; no reliable D call. The CDR3 length is 13 residues. Germline lookup yields CDR1 SGHAT and CDR2 FQDESV (reference sequence). CDR3 sequence (DNA): TGTGTCAGCAGCTTGGAGTGGTACAATGAGCAGTTCTTC. Protein: CVSSLEWYNEQFF.